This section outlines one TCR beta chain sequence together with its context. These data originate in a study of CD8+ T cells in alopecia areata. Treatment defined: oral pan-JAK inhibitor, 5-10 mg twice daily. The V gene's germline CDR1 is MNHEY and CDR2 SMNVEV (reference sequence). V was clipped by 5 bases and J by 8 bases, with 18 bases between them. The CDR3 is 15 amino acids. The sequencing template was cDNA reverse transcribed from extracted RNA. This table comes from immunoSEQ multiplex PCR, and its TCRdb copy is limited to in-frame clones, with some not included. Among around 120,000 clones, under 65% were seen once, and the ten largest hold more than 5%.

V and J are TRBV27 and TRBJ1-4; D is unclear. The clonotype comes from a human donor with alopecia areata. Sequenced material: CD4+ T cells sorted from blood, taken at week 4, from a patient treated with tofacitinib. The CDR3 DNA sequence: TGTGCCAGCAGTACGACGGCGGGTCCAGAGGAAAAACTGTTTTTT. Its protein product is CASSTTAGPEEKLFF.